Sequencing of this T cell receptor (beta chain) was carried out in a study of blood T cell repertoires in COVID-19. Turning to the study itself: Nucleic acid was either cDNA or gDNA, and it came from T cells, B-cell-depleted T cells, or PBMCs.

In germline, CDR1 is SGHRS, CDR2 YFSETQ. CDR3 length: 16 residues. J gave up 2 bases and V 0 bases, and 6 bases lay outside the gene matches. Only in-frame clones appear in the TCRdb table, and some are missing; sequencing was by immunoSEQ multiplex PCR. This table holds roughly 200,000 clones, 94% found once. The Seattle patients joined while their infection was active and were tracked longitudinally afterward. The sequence came from a man aged 25 to 40 with COVID-19, enrolled during active disease. The specimen was peripheral blood. The chain has TRBV5-1 and TRBJ2-3; TRBD1 matches 7 bases. The CDR3 nucleotides read TGCGCCAGCAGCTTGGCTCTACAGGGGCCCACAGATACGCAGTATTTT. It translates to CASSLALQGPTDTQYF.